These T cell receptor beta chains were read from a single sample in a study of blood T cell repertoires in COVID-19. Assay: immunoSEQ multiplex PCR; the TCRdb copy retains only in-frame clones and omits some. The sample shows around 280,000 clones, roughly 89% of them seen only once. The source material was PBMCs or T cells enriched from blood (not recorded which). These receptors all stem from a woman aged 35 to 49 who had recovered from COVID-19. CDR3s include the opening cysteine and the closing phenylalanine or tryptophan. A D gene is named only where the DNA matches it firmly. Only part of the rows carry a size: once, few, many, or a class if the clone is expanded.

j_gene,d_gene,abundance,v_gene,CDR3nt,CDR3aa
TRBJ2-2,.,.,TRBV7-2,TGTGCCAGCAGCTTACGACAGCGAGCGAACACCGGGGAGCTGTTTTTT,CASSLRQRANTGELFF
TRBJ2-1,.,.,TRBV19,TGTGCCAGTCGATCCTTAGGGAGCACAGATGAGCAGTTCTTC,CASRSLGSTDEQFF
TRBJ1-6,TRBD1,.,TRBV28,TGTGCCAGCAGACTTGGACAGGAAATCTATAATTCACCCCTCCACTTT,CASRLGQEIYNSPLHF
TRBJ1-2,TRBD1,.,TRBV19,TGTGCCAGTAGTATAGATCTGACAGGGCGGGTTGGCTACACCTTC,CASSIDLTGRVGYTF
TRBJ1-2,TRBD1,.,TRBV3-1/TRBV3-2,TGTGCCAGAGCCCAGGGGGAGCTAAGAGCTAACTATGGCTACACCTTC,CARAQGELRANYGYTF
TRBJ1-5,.,.,TRBV27,TGTGCCAGCAGTACTCACAACAGGGTCGGGCCCCAGCATTTT,CASSTHNRVGPQHF
TRBJ1-1,.,.,TRBV3-1/TRBV3-2,TGTGCCAGCAGCCTAAGAGGGCGACAGGTAAAAACTGAAGCTTTCTTT,CASSLRGRQVKTEAFF
TRBJ2-3,.,.,TRBV9,TGTGCCAGCAGCGTGCGGGGAAGCACAGATACGCAGTATTTT,CASSVRGSTDTQYF
TRBJ2-1,TRBD2,.,TRBV7-3,TGTGCCAGCAGCCCTGTAGCGGGGGGGCCAGGCAATGAGCAGTTCTTC,CASSPVAGGPGNEQFF
TRBJ2-7,.,.,TRBV19,TGTGCCAGTAGTCGGGGGTCACCCTACGAGCAGTACTTC,CASSRGSPYEQYF
TRBJ1-1,.,.,TRBV18,TGTGCCAGCTCACCACCGGCGGGACGGCTCCTAAACACTGAAGCTTTCTTT,CASSPPAGRLLNTEAFF
TRBJ2-4,.,few,TRBV5-1,TGCGCCAGCAGCTTGGGGCAGGGCAGTACCAAAAACATTCAGTACTTC,CASSLGQGSTKNIQYF
TRBJ2-7,TRBD2,.,TRBV5-1,TGCGCCAGCAGCTTGGGACTAGCGATCTACGAGCAGTACTTC,CASSLGLAIYEQYF
TRBJ2-1,.,.,TRBV11-2,TGTGCCAGCAGCTTAGATCTAGGGGGGGGATACAATGAGCAGTTCTTC,CASSLDLGGGYNEQFF
TRBJ1-5,.,.,TRBV18,TGTGCCAGCTCACCTGGACAGACAAGGAATCAGCCCCAGCATTTT,CASSPGQTRNQPQHF
TRBJ2-7,.,.,TRBV6-2/TRBV6-3,TGTGCCAGCAGTTCCCGGAGGGCCTACGAGCAGTACTTC,CASSSRRAYEQYF
TRBJ1-1,.,.,TRBV5-1,TGCGCCAGCAGCTTGGAAGGCAGCCAGGGAGCTTTCTTT,CASSLEGSQGAFF
TRBJ2-1,TRBD1,.,TRBV5-1,TGCGCCAGCGCCGGTTCGACAGGGACCTCCTACAATGAGCAGTTCTTC,CASAGSTGTSYNEQFF
TRBJ2-1,TRBD2,.,TRBV10-1,TGCGCCAGCAGCCAGGGGGCTAGCGGGGGCCAGGGAATAGGAGAGCAGTTCTTC,CASSQGASGGQGIGEQFF
TRBJ2-7,TRBD1,.,TRBV10-3,TGTGCCATCAGGGGGACAGGATCGATAGCTTACGAGCAGTACTTC,CAIRGTGSIAYEQYF
TRBJ1-2,TRBD1,.,TRBV6-1,TGTGCCAGCAGTGACGCCGGGACAGGGGGCGGCAACTATGGCTACACCTTC,CASSDAGTGGGNYGYTF
TRBJ2-2,TRBD1,few,TRBV5-4,TGTGCCAGCAGCTTTGGCGGACAGGGGTCGAACACCGGGGAGCTGTTTTTT,CASSFGGQGSNTGELFF
TRBJ2-2,TRBD1,.,TRBV5-1,TGCGCCAGCAGCTTAGACACAGGGGGCACCGGGGAGCTGTTTTTT,CASSLDTGGTGELFF
TRBJ1-5,.,.,TRBV9,TGTGCCAGCAGCGCGGCGGGGTTAAGTAATCAGCCCCAGCATTTT,CASSAAGLSNQPQHF
TRBJ2-1,TRBD2,.,TRBV5-1,TGCGCCAGCAGCTTGGAAGCGGGATCCTACAATGAGCAGTTCTTC,CASSLEAGSYNEQFF
TRBJ2-7,.,few,TRBV9,TGTGCCAGCAGCCCCCCGGGGGCTAGCGGAACCTACGAGCAGTACTTC,CASSPPGASGTYEQYF
TRBJ1-2,TRBD1,few,TRBV4-2,TGTGCCAGCAGCCAGATGCCGGGACAGGAGATATATGGCTACACCTTC,CASSQMPGQEIYGYTF
TRBJ2-2,TRBD1,.,TRBV10-3,TGTGCCATCAGTGAGCTTGGACAGGGGAGCACCGGGGAGCTGTTTTTT,CAISELGQGSTGELFF
TRBJ1-3,.,.,TRBV7-9,TGTGCCAGCAGCCATTTAGACATAGCTGGAAACACCATATATTTT,CASSHLDIAGNTIYF
TRBJ1-2,TRBD1,.,TRBV9,TGTGCCAGCAGCACCGCCGGGACAGGGCTTTACTATGGCTACACCTTC,CASSTAGTGLYYGYTF
TRBJ2-3,TRBD2,.,TRBV4-2,TGTGCCAGCAGCCAAGATAAGCGGGGGAGCACAGATACGCAGTATTTT,CASSQDKRGSTDTQYF
TRBJ2-3,TRBD2,.,TRBV5-1,TGCGCCAGCAGCTTGGCCGGGACTAGCGGAGCCACAGATACGCAGTATTTT,CASSLAGTSGATDTQYF
TRBJ2-5,TRBD1,.,TRBV7-2,TGTGCCAGCAGCCGGGACAGGGGGCAAGAGACCCAGTACTTC,CASSRDRGQETQYF
TRBJ1-4,.,.,TRBV4-1,TGCGCCAGCAGCCCCAAGGCGGGGGGGGCTGGTGAAAAACTGTTTTTT,CASSPKAGGAGEKLFF
TRBJ2-7,.,.,TRBV7-2,TGTGCCAGCAGCCGGCCAACAGAGACCTACGAGCAGTACTTC,CASSRPTETYEQYF
TRBJ1-4,TRBD1,.,TRBV6-5,TGTGCCAGCAGCCGTTTGCAGGGGGCGGACGAAAAACTGTTTTTT,CASSRLQGADEKLFF
TRBJ2-2,.,.,TRBV5-1,TGCGCCAGCAGCCCCCTCACCGGGGGTCGCGGCACCGGGGAGCTGTTTTTT,CASSPLTGGRGTGELFF
TRBJ1-1,.,.,TRBV12-5,TGTGCTAGTGGTTTGGGGACTTTGAACACTGAAGCTTTCTTT,CASGLGTLNTEAFF
TRBJ2-3,.,.,TRBV29-1,TGCAGCGTTGAATTAGGGGGTCCTCGAGATACGCAGTATTTT,CSVELGGPRDTQYF
TRBJ2-3,.,few,TRBV4-3,TGCGCCAGCAGCCAAGCGGGAGACCCAGATACGCAGTATTTT,CASSQAGDPDTQYF
TRBJ1-1,.,few,TRBV3-1/TRBV3-2,TGTGCCAGCAGCCACAGCGACGGGGTGAACACTGAAGCTTTCTTT,CASSHSDGVNTEAFF
TRBJ1-1,.,.,TRBV4-1,TGCGCCAGCAGCCAAGGTATAGGGGGAAGGGCTGAAGCTTTCTTT,CASSQGIGGRAEAFF
TRBJ2-2,.,once,TRBV18,TGTGCCAGCTCACCAACCGGCAGGGCGTACACCGGGGAGCTGTTTTTT,CASSPTGRAYTGELFF
TRBJ2-1,TRBD2,.,TRBV27,TGTGCCAGCAGTTTCGGGCTAGCGGGGGGGCGATCGTACAATGAGCAGTTCTTC,CASSFGLAGGRSYNEQFF
TRBJ1-1,.,.,TRBV30,TGTGCCTGGGTCCTCCCAGGGGTTTCGAACACTGAAGCTTTCTTT,CAWVLPGVSNTEAFF
TRBJ2-3,.,.,TRBV5-4,TGTGCCAGCAGGCTGGGGACTGCAGATACGCAGTATTTT,CASRLGTADTQYF
TRBJ1-2,.,once,TRBV7-9,TGTGCCAGCAGCCCTCGACAGAATCAATATGGCTACACCTTC,CASSPRQNQYGYTF
TRBJ1-1,TRBD1,.,TRBV12-3/TRBV12-4,TGTGCCAGCAGGGCAGGGGGCTCCACTGAAGCTTTCTTT,CASRAGGSTEAFF
TRBJ2-1,TRBD2,.,TRBV7-8,TGTGCCAGCAGCCCGCGGACTAGCGGGAGGAATGAGCAGTTCTTC,CASSPRTSGRNEQFF
TRBJ2-3,.,.,TRBV7-9,TGTGCCAGCAGCACGGGACACAACACAGATACGCAGTATTTT,CASSTGHNTDTQYF
TRBJ2-3,.,.,TRBV21-1,TGTGCCAGCAGCAAACTTCCCCGCAGGGCTGGGTTGACGACGGGAGATACGCAGTATTTT,CASSKLPRRAGLTTGDTQYF
TRBJ1-2,.,once,TRBV30,TGTGCCTGGTCATACGGGGTTTCAGACTATGGCTACACCTTC,CAWSYGVSDYGYTF